This T cell receptor beta chain was documented in a study of cytomegalovirus exposure and HLA in healthy donors. Broader study findings: Apparent HLA restriction characterized most CMV-associated TCR beta chains in a later analysis. Rare TCR sequences dominated, though some public TCRs recurred in many donors. The study listed roughly 150 cytomegalovirus-associated TCR beta chains. Presence/absence analyses assumed roughly uniform sequencing depth across donors.

Points on this clone: Its matching antigen is unknown.

This CDR3 is 15 amino acids long. Trimming removed 0 bases from V and 1 base from J, with 9 bases in between. CDR1 MNHNY and CDR2 SVGAGI come from the germline V gene (reference sequence). 13 Jbeta primers and 60 Vbeta primers were used for the PCR. The table came from immunoSEQ multiplex PCR; TCRdb's copy has only in-frame clones and leaves some out. Among some 190,000 clones listed, less than 85% were seen once. Sequencing was done on a sample of PBMCs. This sequence joins TRBV6-6 and TRBJ1-2; D uncertain. The receptor was derived from a boy younger than 10 in good health and CMV-seronegative. CDR3 nucleotide sequence: TGTGCCAGCAGTTACTCTGGCAGGCTTAACTATGGCTACACCTTC. Translation gives CASSYSGRLNYGYTF.